This TCR beta chain was sequenced during a study of shared clonotypes between healthy human individuals. None of the donors, who were healthy HIV-negative adults, had recently had acute infections or vaccinations. The V and J ends lost 3 bases and 3 bases respectively, with 21 bases between them. CDR1 is MDHEN and CDR2 is SYDVKM in the germline V gene. The CDR3 length is 17 residues. Generated by immunoSEQ multiplex PCR, the TCRdb table keeps only in-frame clones and is missing some. This table holds roughly 500,000 clones, over 75% found once. Sequenced input: PBMCs. The receptor's source is a woman in her thirties or forties in good health. Some clones in this sample may be carry-over from other donors' samples. V usage is TRBV28 and J usage is TRBJ2-7; possible D gene TRBD1, 6 bases. The chain's CDR3 is CASSFYRVRQGLYEQYF. In nucleotides, the CDR3 is TGTGCCAGCAGTTTTTACAGGGTTAGGCAGGGGCTCTACGAGCAGTACTTC. Variable domain in full (rest from reference TRBV28 and TRBJ2-7): DVKVTQSSRYLVKRTGEKVFLECVQDMDHENMFWYRQDPGLGLRLIYFSYDVKMKEKGDIPEGYSVSREKKERFSLILESASTNQTSMYLCASSFYRVRQGLYEQYFGPGTRLTVT.